This T cell receptor (beta chain) was recovered during a study of Graves' ophthalmopathy and Graves' hyperthyroidism. This CDR3 has 14 residues. Per germline, CDR1 SQVTM and CDR2 ANQGSEA. V was clipped by 3 bases and J by 7 bases; unmatched bases: 12. The TCR beta CDR3 regions underwent amplification from RNA transcripts. The library came from an HTBI-primed first-round RT-PCR and a second-round multiplex PCR. MiXCR, applied by TCRdb to the multiplex PCR reads, yields one record per CDR3 protein. Counted here are a few hundred thousand distinct CDR3 sequences, roughly 40% occurring once; the ten biggest clones make up about 4.6%.

The V gene is TRBV29-1, the J gene TRBJ2-7, with 7 bases that match TRBD1. Sample: peripheral blood or thyroid tissue (not recorded which). The source is an adult man with Graves' hyperthyroidism. As DNA, the CDR3 is TGCAGCGTTGAGAGGGGACAGAATTACAATGAGCAGTACTTC. Its translation: CSVERGQNYNEQYF.